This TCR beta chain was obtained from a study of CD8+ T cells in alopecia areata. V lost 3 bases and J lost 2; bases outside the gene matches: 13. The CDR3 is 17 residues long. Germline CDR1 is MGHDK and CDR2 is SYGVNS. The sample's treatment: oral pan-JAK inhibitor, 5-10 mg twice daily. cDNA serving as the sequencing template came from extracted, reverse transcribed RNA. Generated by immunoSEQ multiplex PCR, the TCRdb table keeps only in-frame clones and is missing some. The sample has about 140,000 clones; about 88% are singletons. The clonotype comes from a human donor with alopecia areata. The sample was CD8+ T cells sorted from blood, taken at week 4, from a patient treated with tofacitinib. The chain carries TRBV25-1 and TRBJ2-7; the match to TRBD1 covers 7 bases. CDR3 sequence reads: CASSESRGRGQTYEQYF. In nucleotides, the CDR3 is TGTGCCAGCAGTGAGTCCCGGGGCAGGGGACAGACCTACGAGCAGTACTTC.